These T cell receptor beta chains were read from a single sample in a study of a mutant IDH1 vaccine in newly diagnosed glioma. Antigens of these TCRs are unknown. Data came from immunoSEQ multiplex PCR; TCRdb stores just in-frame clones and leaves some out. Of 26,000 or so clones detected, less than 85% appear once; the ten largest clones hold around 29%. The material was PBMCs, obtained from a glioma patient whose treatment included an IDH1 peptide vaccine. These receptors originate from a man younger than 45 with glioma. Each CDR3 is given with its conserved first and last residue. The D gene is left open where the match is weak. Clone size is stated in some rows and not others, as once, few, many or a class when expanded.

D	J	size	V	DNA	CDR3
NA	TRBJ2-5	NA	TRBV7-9	TGTGCCAGCAGCTTTCCCCCGGGGAGACCTCAAGAGACCCAGTACTTC	CASSFPPGRPQETQYF
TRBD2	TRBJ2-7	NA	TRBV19	TGTGCCAGTAGTAGCGGGGACTATTACGAGCAGTACTTC	CASSSGDYYEQYF
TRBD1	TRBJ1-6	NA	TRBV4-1	TGCGCCAGCAGCCAAACCGGGACAGGAGGCTCACCCCTCCACTTT	CASSQTGTGGSPLHF
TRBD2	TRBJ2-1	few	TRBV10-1	TGCGCCAGCAGTGAGACAGCGGGAGGGCCCAATGAGCAGTTCTTC	CASSETAGGPNEQFF
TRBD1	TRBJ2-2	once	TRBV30	TGTGCCTGTACACAGGGGGTGAACACCGGGGAGCTGTTTTTT	CACTQGVNTGELFF
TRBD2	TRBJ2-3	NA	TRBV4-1	TGCGCCAGCAGCCAAGATAGCGGGAGGCAAGGAGATACGCAGTATTTT	CASSQDSGRQGDTQYF
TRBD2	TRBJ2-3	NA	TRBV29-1	TGCAGCGTCGGAACCTTGAGGCGGGAGTTCACAGATACGCAGTATTTT	CSVGTLRREFTDTQYF
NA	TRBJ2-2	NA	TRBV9	TGTGCCAGCAGCGTAGACGTTGGGCAGACCGGGGAGCTGTTTTTT	CASSVDVGQTGELFF
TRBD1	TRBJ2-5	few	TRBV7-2	TGTGCCAGCAGCTTAGAAGGGGGCCGTCTCCGGCAGACCCAGTACTTC	CASSLEGGRLRQTQYF
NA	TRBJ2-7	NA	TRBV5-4	TGTGCCAGCAGCCAGGGGCCTGGCGAGCAGTACTTC	CASSQGPGEQYF
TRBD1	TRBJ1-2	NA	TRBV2	TGTGCCAGCAACCCGGGACAGTCAACCTATGGCTACACCTTC	CASNPGQSTYGYTF
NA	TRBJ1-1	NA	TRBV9	TGTGCCAGCAGCGAGACAGGCTTGAACACTGAAGCTTTCTTT	CASSETGLNTEAFF
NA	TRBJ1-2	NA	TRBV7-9	TGTGCCAGCAGCTTAGTGGCGACGGGGGACTACACCTTC	CASSLVATGDYTF
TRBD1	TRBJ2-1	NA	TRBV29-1	TGCAGCGTTCCAAACCGGGACAGGGGAAACAATGAGCAGTTCTTC	CSVPNRDRGNNEQFF
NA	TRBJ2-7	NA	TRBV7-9	TGTGCCAGCAGCAGTACCAGCGTTTCCTACGAGCAGTACTTC	CASSSTSVSYEQYF
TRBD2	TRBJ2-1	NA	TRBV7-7	TGTGCCAGCAGCTTAGGTGAGACTAGCGGGGACAATGAGCAGTTCTTC	CASSLGETSGDNEQFF
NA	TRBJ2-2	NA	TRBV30	TGTGCCTGGACTGCCTTGGGGGGTAACACCGGGGAGCTGTTTTTT	CAWTALGGNTGELFF
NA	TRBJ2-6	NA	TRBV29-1	TGTCCCCGAGCGGGAGTGGGCCAGGGGGTCTTTCGGGCCAACGTCCTGACTTTC	CPRAGVGQGVFRANVLTF
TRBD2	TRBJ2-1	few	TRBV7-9	TGTGCCAGCAGCGGTGGGACTAGCCCCGCCGGGTACAATGAGCAGTTCTTC	CASSGGTSPAGYNEQFF
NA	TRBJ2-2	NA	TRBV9	TGTGCCAGCAGCGTAACTTCAGTGGGCACCGGGGAGCTGTTTTTT	CASSVTSVGTGELFF
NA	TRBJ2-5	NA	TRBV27	TGTGCCAGCAGTCTAACAAGAGTGGGGATGCCCCGAGAGACCCAGTACTTC	CASSLTRVGMPRETQYF
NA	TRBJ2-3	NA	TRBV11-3	TGTGCCAGCAGCTTAGGCAACGCAGATACGCAGTATTTT	CASSLGNADTQYF
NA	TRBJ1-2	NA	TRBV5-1	TGCGCCAGCAGCTTGAATTCAGGGGACTATGGCTACACCTTC	CASSLNSGDYGYTF
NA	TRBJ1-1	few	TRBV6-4	TGTGCCAGCAGTGCCTCAGGGAACACTGAAGCTTTCTTT	CASSASGNTEAFF
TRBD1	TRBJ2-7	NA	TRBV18	TGTGCCAGCTCACCATGGGACAGGGAAATCTACGAGCAGTACTTC	CASSPWDREIYEQYF
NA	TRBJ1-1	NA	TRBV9	TGTGCCAGCAGCGCAGGGGAAGCAAACACTGAAGCTTTCTTT	CASSAGEANTEAFF
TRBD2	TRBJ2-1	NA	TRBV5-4	TGTGCCAGCAGCCCCTCTTCTAGCGGGTCCTACAATGAGCAGTTCTTC	CASSPSSSGSYNEQFF
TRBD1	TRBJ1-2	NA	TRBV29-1	TGCAGCGTTGAAGGGACAGGGGGCTATGGCTACACCTTC	CSVEGTGGYGYTF
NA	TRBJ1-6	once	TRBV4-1	TGCGCCAGCAGCCAAGATGACTTACCCCTCCACTTT	CASSQDDLPLHF
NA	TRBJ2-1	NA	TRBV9	TGTGCCAGCAGCGTAGATGGGGGTTCCAATGAGCAGTTCTTC	CASSVDGGSNEQFF
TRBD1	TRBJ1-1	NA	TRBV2	TGTGCCAGCAGTATGACAGGGGGCGGAACTGAAGCTTTCTTT	CASSMTGGGTEAFF
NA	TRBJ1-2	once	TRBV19	TGTGCCAGTAGTCGGACACCAGGCTACACCTTC	CASSRTPGYTF
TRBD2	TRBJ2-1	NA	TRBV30	TGTGCCTGGAGTGACTCTCGGGGGGGGCAGTTCTTC	CAWSDSRGGQFF
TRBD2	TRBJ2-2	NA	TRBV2	TGTGCCGGGGGGGTAGTGGCGAGGAGAGGCACCGGGGAGCTGTTTTTT	CAGGVVARRGTGELFF
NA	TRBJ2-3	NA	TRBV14	TGTGCCAGCAGCCGATACACTCGCACAGATACGCAGTATTTT	CASSRYTRTDTQYF
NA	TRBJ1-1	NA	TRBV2	TGTGCCAGCAGTGAAGCGGGCGGGGGCGTATCTGAAGCTTTCTTT	CASSEAGGGVSEAFF
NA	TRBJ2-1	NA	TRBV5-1	TGCGCCAGCAGCTTAGGGGCGGGCACGGATGAGCAGTTCTTC	CASSLGAGTDEQFF
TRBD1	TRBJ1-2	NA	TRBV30	TGTGCCTGGATTAAAAACCAGGGGGACTATGGCTACACCTTC	CAWIKNQGDYGYTF
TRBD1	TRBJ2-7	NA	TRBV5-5	TGTGCCAGCAGCCCCGGGACAGGGGCCTACGAGCAGTACTTC	CASSPGTGAYEQYF
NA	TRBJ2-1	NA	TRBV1	TGCACCAGCAGCCCTAACGGGACTACCAGTAAATACTACGGCAATGAGCAGTTCTTC	CTSSPNGTTSKYYGNEQFF
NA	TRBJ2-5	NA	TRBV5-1	TGCGCCAGCAGCTTGCAGGCCAGACAAGAGACCCAGTACTTC	CASSLQARQETQYF
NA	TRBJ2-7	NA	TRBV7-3	TGTGCCAGCAGCTTAACTGGCATGACCTACGAGCAGTACTTC	CASSLTGMTYEQYF
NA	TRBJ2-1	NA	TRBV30	TGTGCCTGGAGCAGTTACTACAATGAGCAGTTCTTC	CAWSSYYNEQFF
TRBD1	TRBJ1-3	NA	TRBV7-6	TGTGCCAGCAGCTTAGGCACAGGGGTTGCTGGAAACACCATATATTTT	CASSLGTGVAGNTIYF
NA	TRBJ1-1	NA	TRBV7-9	TGTGCCAGCAGCATCGTCCTGAACACTGAAGCTTTCTTT	CASSIVLNTEAFF